This is a list of T cell receptor beta chains from one sample in a study of OX40 agonist ivuxolimab in advanced cancers. Clones were sequenced by immunoSEQ multiplex PCR, and TCRdb holds only the in-frame ones, with some missing. The sample lists about 60,000 clones, approximately 86% occurring once. Material: CD4+ or CD8+ T cells sorted from blood, obtained in a trial of the OX40 agonist ivuxolimab. These receptors all come from an adult with an advanced solid tumor such as melanoma, head and neck, liver or kidney cancer. The CDR3 runs from the conserved cysteine through the conserved F or W. The D gene is left open where the match is weak. The size entry is marked missing in some rows and otherwise reads once, few, many or a size class.

>TRBJ2-7|TRBV11-3|NA|NA
TGTGCCAGCAGCCCAGGCGCCCCCACACGAGACAGGAACTACGAGCAGTACTTC
CASSPGAPTRDRNYEQYF
>TRBJ1-6|TRBV28|NA|NA
TGTGCCAGCATTGGGGGGGGGCGCTCCTATAATTCACCCCTCCACTTT
CASIGGGRSYNSPLHF
>TRBJ1-2|TRBV30|TRBD1|NA
TGTGCCTGGAGTCGTCCCGGGACAGGGTACTTAGGCTATGGCTACACCTTC
CAWSRPGTGYLGYGYTF
>TRBJ2-5|TRBV7-3|NA|NA
TGTGCCAGCAGCCCGGGGACTGAAGAGACCCAGTACTTC
CASSPGTEETQYF
>TRBJ1-2|TRBV28|TRBD1|NA
TGTGTCTCCCAGGGGGCAAAGGGAGGGGCCTATGGCTACACCTTC
CVSQGAKGGAYGYTF
>TRBJ1-2|TRBV30|NA|few
TGTGCCTGGAGTCTCCAAGGTGGCTACACCTTC
CAWSLQGGYTF
>TRBJ1-6|TRBV4-3|NA|NA
TGCGCCAGCAGCCAAGAGTCCCGGGCGAATAATTCACCCCTCCACTTT
CASSQESRANNSPLHF
>TRBJ2-1|TRBV5-4|TRBD2|NA
TGTGCCAGCAGCCGGGGACTAGCGGGAGGACCCAATGAGCAGTTCTTC
CASSRGLAGGPNEQFF
>TRBJ2-3|TRBV9|NA|once
TGTGCCAGCAGCGTAGCTTCGGGGGACGATACGCAGTATTTT
CASSVASGDDTQYF
>TRBJ2-2|TRBV5-1|TRBD2|NA
TGCGCCAGCAGCACCCTAGCGGGGGACACCGGGGAGCTGTTTTTT
CASSTLAGDTGELFF
>TRBJ1-6|TRBV5-1|TRBD1|NA
TGCGCCAGCAGCCCAGAAACAGGGGCCTTTTCACCCCTCCACTTT
CASSPETGAFSPLHF
>TRBJ2-5|TRBV27|TRBD2|NA
TGTGCCAGCAGGGTTACTAGCGGGCCCCAAGAGACCCAGTACTTC
CASRVTSGPQETQYF
>TRBJ1-4|TRBV6-1|NA|NA
TGTGCCAGCAGTGAAGGGCCCGTCGAAAAACTGTTTTTT
CASSEGPVEKLFF
>TRBJ2-7|TRBV6-5|NA|NA
TGTGCCAGCAGTTACACGGACAGTTCCTACGAGCAGTACTTC
CASSYTDSSYEQYF
>TRBJ2-7|TRBV9|NA|once
TGTGCCAGCAGCGTAGTAGCGTTCTCCTACGAGCAGTACTTC
CASSVVAFSYEQYF
>TRBJ2-7|TRBV19|TRBD2|NA
TGTGCCAGTAGTATTGGTACTAGCGGGAGCTACGAGCAGTACTTC
CASSIGTSGSYEQYF
>TRBJ1-4|TRBV7-2|NA|NA
TGTGCCAGCAGCGCGCCCGAGTCCGCCAAACTGTTTTTT
CASSAPESAKLFF
>TRBJ2-1|TRBV10-1|TRBD2|NA
TGCGCCAGCAGGGTCCTCACTAGCGGGGGTCACAATGAGCAGTTCTTC
CASRVLTSGGHNEQFF
>TRBJ2-7|TRBV27|NA|NA
TGTGCCAGCAGTTTATGGGGGAGCCACGAGCAGTACTTC
CASSLWGSHEQYF
>TRBJ2-1|TRBV19|NA|NA
TGTGCCAGTAGTATAGAAGCAAGGTCCCCCTACAATGAGCAGTTCTTC
CASSIEARSPYNEQFF
>TRBJ2-1|TRBV29-1|TRBD2|NA
TGCAGCGTCAGCGGGGGCCAGTACAATGAGCAGTTCTTC
CSVSGGQYNEQFF
>TRBJ1-2|TRBV6-5|NA|NA
TGTGCCAGCAGTTACTCAGGCAGAACCTATGGCTACACCTTC
CASSYSGRTYGYTF
>TRBJ2-7|TRBV5-5|TRBD2|NA
TGTGCCAGCAGCTTGGCCGGGGGGTTTGACGAGCAGTACTTC
CASSLAGGFDEQYF
>TRBJ2-4|TRBV25-1|NA|few
TGTGCCAGCAGTGGAGGGATTAGAAACATTCAGTACTTC
CASSGGIRNIQYF
>TRBJ1-4|TRBV9|NA|NA
TGTGCCAGCAGCGTAGCTGCAACTAATGAAAAACTGTTTTTT
CASSVAATNEKLFF
>TRBJ2-2|TRBV7-7|NA|NA
TGTGCCAGCAGCTTAGCTTTGGGAGGCACCGGGGAGCTGTTTTTT
CASSLALGGTGELFF
>TRBJ1-3|TRBV10-1|NA|NA
TGCGCCAGCAGTGATTCCTCGGCTTTAGGAAACACCATATATTTT
CASSDSSALGNTIYF
>TRBJ2-6|TRBV18|NA|NA
TGTGCCAGCTCACCCGGGGCTGGGGCCAACGTCCTGACTTTC
CASSPGAGANVLTF
>TRBJ2-1|TRBV7-9|TRBD2|NA
TGTGCCAGCAGCTTAATGGGCGGGAGATGGCATGAGCAGTTCTTC
CASSLMGGRWHEQFF
>TRBJ2-5|TRBV5-4|NA|NA
TGTGCCAGCAGCTTGGTTGGACCCCAAACGGAGACCCAGTACTTC
CASSLVGPQTETQYF
>TRBJ1-5|TRBV19|TRBD1|many
TGTGCCAGTAGTACAACAGGGGGCTTCGGCAATCAGCCCCAGCATTTT
CASSTTGGFGNQPQHF
>TRBJ2-1|TRBV5-1|NA|NA
TGCGCCAGCAGCTTGATCGACACCTACAATGAGCAGTTCTTC
CASSLIDTYNEQFF
>TRBJ2-7|TRBV7-9|NA|once
TGTGCCAGCAGCTTACATGTCCTGACAGGATTAGCAGGATCCTACGAGCAGTACTTC
CASSLHVLTGLAGSYEQYF
>TRBJ2-7|TRBV5-1|TRBD2|once
TGCGCCAGCAGCTTGGAGGCTAGCGGGAGACCGACTTACGAGCAGTACTTC
CASSLEASGRPTYEQYF
>TRBJ2-2|TRBV7-3|TRBD2|NA
TGTGCCAGCAGCTATACTAGCGAGACCACCGGGGAGCTGTTTTTT
CASSYTSETTGELFF
>TRBJ1-1|TRBV6-6|NA|NA
TGTGCCAGCAGTTACTCGAAAGGGGTAAACACTGAAGCTTTCTTT
CASSYSKGVNTEAFF
>TRBJ2-3|TRBV10-3|TRBD2|NA
TGTGCCATCGCCGGGACTAGCGAACCCACAGATACGCAGTATTTT
CAIAGTSEPTDTQYF
>TRBJ1-2|TRBV30|NA|NA
TGTGCCTGGAGCGGTAACTATGGCTACACCTTC
CAWSGNYGYTF
>TRBJ2-3|TRBV19|NA|few
TGTGCCAGTACCTCGACAGCTCGTGGTACGCAGTATTTT
CASTSTARGTQYF
>TRBJ2-5|TRBV5-1|NA|NA
TGCGCCAGCAGCACAGGGAGTTCAGGGATGGCAGAGACCCAGTACTTC
CASSTGSSGMAETQYF
>TRBJ2-2|TRBV10-3|NA|NA
TGTGCCATCAGTGACCCAGCGAACACCGGGGAGCTGTTTTTT
CAISDPANTGELFF
>TRBJ1-1|TRBV4-3|TRBD1|NA
TGCGCCAGCAGCCAAGATCGGGACAGAGAAGCTTTCTTT
CASSQDRDREAFF
>TRBJ2-3|TRBV29-1|NA|NA
TGCAGCGCCTACAGGACAGGCACAGATACGCAGTATTTT
CSAYRTGTDTQYF
>TRBJ2-7|TRBV6-1|NA|once
TGTGCCAGCAGTTTTATTGGCTACGAGCAGTACTTC
CASSFIGYEQYF
>TRBJ2-7|TRBV6-5|TRBD2|NA
TGTGCCAGCAGGAGGTGGCTAGCGGGGGGGGACGAGCAGTACTTC
CASRRWLAGGDEQYF
>TRBJ2-3|TRBV27|NA|NA
TGTGCCAGCAGTCTCCGGGACTCTACTGATACGCAGTATTTT
CASSLRDSTDTQYF
>TRBJ1-5|TRBV4-1|NA|NA
TGCGCCAGCAGCCAAGTGGGTGGAGTAGATAGCAATCAGCCCCAGCATTTT
CASSQVGGVDSNQPQHF
>TRBJ2-7|TRBV5-3|TRBD2|NA
TGTGCCAGAAGCTTGAACCCGGGGAGCGGGAGGGCCGACGAGCAGTACTTC
CARSLNPGSGRADEQYF
>TRBJ1-2|TRBV11-3|NA|NA
TGTGCCAGCAGCTTAGAGGGCAGGGGTGGAAACTATGGCTACACCTTC
CASSLEGRGGNYGYTF
>TRBJ1-2|TRBV4-1|NA|NA
TGCGCCAGCAGCCAAGTTAGCTCTGGGGGCTACACCTTC
CASSQVSSGGYTF
>TRBJ2-7|TRBV7-9|NA|NA
TGTGCCAGCAGCTTAACTAAAACAAACGAGCAGTACTTC
CASSLTKTNEQYF
>TRBJ1-5|TRBV19|NA|NA
TGTGCCAGTAGTACACACGCGTGGGGCGCCAATCAGCCCCAGCATTTT
CASSTHAWGANQPQHF
>TRBJ1-2|TRBV7-9|TRBD1|NA
TGTGCCAGCAGCCCGAGGACCGGGACAGGGCACGGCGGCTACACCTTC
CASSPRTGTGHGGYTF